This TCR beta chain emerged from a study of post-analysis software for immune sequencing data. The TCR beta cDNA libraries contained unique molecular identifiers. MiXCR, applied by TCRdb to the PCR reads, yields one record per CDR3 protein. The data hold about 680,000 distinct CDR3 sequences, with approximately 60% observed a single time. This TCR was sampled from a girl aged 2 to 9 with multiple sclerosis. Sequencing was carried out using blood.

In DNA form, the CDR3 reads TGTGCCAGCAGCTGGGGCAGGGGGTACAATGAGCAGTACTTC. Its translation: CASSWGRGYNEQYF. The J gene is TRBJ2-5, the V gene TRBV13; 7 positions match TRBD1. The trim removed 4 bases at V and 11 bases at J, leaving 13 bases unmatched. Germline loops: CDR1 PRHDT, CDR2 FYEKMQ (reference sequence). The CDR3 is 14 residues long. Together with reference TRBV13 and TRBJ2-5, the CDR3 gives the full variable domain: AAGVIQSPRHLIKEKRETATLKCYPIPRHDTVYWYQQGPGQDPQFLISFYEKMQSDKGSIPDRFSAQQFSDYHSELNMSSLELGDSALYFCASSWGRGYNEQYFGPGTRLLVL.